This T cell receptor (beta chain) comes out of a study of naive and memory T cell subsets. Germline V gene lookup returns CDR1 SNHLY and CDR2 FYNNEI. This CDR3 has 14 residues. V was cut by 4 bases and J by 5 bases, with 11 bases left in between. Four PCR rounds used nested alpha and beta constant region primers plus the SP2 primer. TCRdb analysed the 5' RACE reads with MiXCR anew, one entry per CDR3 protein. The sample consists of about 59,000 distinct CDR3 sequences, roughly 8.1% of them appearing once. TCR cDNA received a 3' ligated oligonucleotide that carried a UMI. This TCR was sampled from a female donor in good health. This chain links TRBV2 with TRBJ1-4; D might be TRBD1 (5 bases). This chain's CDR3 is CASSAGPANEKLFF. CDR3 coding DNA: TGTGCCAGCAGTGCGGGGCCGGCGAATGAAAAACTGTTTTTT.